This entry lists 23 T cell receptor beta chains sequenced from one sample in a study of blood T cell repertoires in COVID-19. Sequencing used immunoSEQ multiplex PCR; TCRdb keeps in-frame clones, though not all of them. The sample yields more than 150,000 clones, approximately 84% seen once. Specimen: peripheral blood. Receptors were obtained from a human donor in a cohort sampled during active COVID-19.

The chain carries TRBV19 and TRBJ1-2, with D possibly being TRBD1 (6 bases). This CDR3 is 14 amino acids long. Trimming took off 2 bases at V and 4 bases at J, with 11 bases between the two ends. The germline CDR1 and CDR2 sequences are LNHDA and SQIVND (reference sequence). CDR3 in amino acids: CASSIRGGAYGYTF. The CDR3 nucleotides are TGTGCCAGTAGTATACGAGGGGGGGCCTATGGCTACACCTTC.

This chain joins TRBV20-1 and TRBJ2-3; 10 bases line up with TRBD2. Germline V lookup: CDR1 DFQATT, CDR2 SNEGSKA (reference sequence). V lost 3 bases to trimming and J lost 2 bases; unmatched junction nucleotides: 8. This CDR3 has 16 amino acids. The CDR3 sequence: CSASFPSGGVTDTQYF. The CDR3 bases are TGCAGTGCTAGTTTCCCTAGCGGGGGAGTCACAGATACGCAGTATTTT.

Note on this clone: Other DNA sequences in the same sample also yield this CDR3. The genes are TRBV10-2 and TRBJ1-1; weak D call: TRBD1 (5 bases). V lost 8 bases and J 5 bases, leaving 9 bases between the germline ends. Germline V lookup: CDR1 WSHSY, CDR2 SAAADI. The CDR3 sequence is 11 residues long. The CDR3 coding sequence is TGCGCCAGCGGGGGGGGAACTGAAGCTTTCTTT. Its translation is CASGGGTEAFF.

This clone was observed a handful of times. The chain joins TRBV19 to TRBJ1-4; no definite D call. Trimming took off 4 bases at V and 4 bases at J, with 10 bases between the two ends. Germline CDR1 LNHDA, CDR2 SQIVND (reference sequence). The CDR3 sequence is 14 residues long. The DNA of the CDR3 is TGTGCCAGTAGTACTCGGGTCGATAATGAAAAACTGTTTTTT. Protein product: CASSTRVDNEKLFF.

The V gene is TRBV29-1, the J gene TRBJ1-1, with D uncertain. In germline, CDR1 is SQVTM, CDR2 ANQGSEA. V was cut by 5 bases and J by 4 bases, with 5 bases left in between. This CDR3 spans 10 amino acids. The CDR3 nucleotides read TGCAGCGTTACAGCCACTGAAGCTTTCTTT. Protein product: CSVTATEAFF.

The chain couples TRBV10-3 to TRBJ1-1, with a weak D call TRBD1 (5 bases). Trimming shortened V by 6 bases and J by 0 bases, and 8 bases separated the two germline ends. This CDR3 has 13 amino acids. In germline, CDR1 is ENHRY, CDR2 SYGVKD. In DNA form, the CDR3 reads TGTGCCATCAGGGGGCGCATGAACACTGAAGCTTTCTTT. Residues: CAIRGRMNTEAFF.

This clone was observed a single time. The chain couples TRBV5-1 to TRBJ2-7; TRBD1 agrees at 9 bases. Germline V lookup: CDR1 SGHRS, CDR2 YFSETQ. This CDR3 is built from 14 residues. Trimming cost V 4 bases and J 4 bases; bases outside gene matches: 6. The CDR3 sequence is CASSPGQGWYEQYF. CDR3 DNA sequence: TGCGCCAGCAGCCCGGGACAGGGCTGGTACGAGCAGTACTTC. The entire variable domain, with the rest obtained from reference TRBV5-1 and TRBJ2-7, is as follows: KAGVTQTPRYLIKTRGQQVTLSCSPISGHRSVSWYQQTPGQGLQFLFEYFSETQRNKGNFPGRFSGRQFSNSRSEMNVSTLELGDSALYLCASSPGQGWYEQYFGPGTRLTVT.

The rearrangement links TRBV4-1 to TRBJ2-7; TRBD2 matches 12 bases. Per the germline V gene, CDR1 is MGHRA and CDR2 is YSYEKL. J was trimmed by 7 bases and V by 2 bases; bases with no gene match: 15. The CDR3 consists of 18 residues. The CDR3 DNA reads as TGCGCCAGCAGCCAACCAAGCCAGGGAGGACTAGCGGGGAGTGAGCAGTACTTC. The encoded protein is CASSQPSQGGLAGSEQYF.

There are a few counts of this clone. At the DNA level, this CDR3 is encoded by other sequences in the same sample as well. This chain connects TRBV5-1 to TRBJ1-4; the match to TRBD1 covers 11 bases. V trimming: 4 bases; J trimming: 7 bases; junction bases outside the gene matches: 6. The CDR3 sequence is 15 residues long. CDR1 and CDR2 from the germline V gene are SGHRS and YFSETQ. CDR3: CASSLGQGAGEKLFF. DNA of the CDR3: TGCGCCAGCAGCCTCGGACAGGGGGCAGGTGAAAAACTGTTTTTT.

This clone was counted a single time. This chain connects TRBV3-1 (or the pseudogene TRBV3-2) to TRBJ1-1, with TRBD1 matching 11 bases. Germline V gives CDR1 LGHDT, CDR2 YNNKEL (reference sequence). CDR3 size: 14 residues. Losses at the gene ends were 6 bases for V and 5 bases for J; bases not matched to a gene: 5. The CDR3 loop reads CASSRGQGETEAFF. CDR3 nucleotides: TGTGCCAGCAGTAGGGGACAGGGGGAAACTGAAGCTTTCTTT.

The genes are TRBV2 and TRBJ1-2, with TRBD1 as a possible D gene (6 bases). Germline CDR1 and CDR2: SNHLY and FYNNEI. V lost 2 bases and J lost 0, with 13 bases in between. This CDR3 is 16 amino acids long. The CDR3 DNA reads TGTGCCAGCAGTGAATTTAGTACAGGGACTAACTATGGCTACACCTTC. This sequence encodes CASSEFSTGTNYGYTF.

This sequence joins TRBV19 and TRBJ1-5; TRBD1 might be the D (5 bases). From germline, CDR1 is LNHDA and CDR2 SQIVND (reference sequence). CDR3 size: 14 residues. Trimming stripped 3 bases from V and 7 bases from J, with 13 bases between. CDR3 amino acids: CASSIRVPHQPQHF. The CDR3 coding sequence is TGTGCCAGTAGTATCAGGGTCCCGCACCAGCCCCAGCATTTT. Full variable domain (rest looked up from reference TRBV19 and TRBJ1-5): DGGITQSPKYLFRKEGQNVTLSCEQNLNHDAMYWYRQDPGQGLRLIYYSQIVNDFQKGDIAEGYSVSREKKESFPLTVTSAQKNPTAFYLCASSIRVPHQPQHFGDGTRLSIL.

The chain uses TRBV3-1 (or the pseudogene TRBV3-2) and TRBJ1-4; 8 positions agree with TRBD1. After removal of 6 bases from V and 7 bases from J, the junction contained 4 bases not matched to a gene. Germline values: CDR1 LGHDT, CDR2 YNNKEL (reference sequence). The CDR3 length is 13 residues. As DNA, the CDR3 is TGTGCCAGCAGGGACAGGGTGGGTGAAAAACTGTTTTTT. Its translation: CASRDRVGEKLFF.

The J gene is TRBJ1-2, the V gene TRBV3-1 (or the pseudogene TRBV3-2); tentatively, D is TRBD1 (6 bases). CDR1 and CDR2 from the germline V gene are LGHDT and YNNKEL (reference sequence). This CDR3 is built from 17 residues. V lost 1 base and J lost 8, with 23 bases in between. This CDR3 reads CASSQVRPTGGRWGYTF. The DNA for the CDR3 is TGTGCCAGCAGCCAAGTAAGACCGACGGGGGGCAGGTGGGGCTACACCTTC.

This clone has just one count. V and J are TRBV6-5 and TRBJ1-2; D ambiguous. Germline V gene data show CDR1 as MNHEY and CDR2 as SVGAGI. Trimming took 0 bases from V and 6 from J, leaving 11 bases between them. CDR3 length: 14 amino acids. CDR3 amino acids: CASSYSMAPDGYTF. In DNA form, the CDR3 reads TGTGCCAGCAGTTACTCGATGGCACCTGATGGCTACACCTTC.

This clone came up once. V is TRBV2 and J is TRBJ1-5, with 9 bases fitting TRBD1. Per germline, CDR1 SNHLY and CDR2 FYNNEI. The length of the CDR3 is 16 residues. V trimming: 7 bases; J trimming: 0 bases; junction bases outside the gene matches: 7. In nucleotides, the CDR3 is TGTGCCAGCAAGAGGGACAGGGCCTATAGCAATCAGCCCCAGCATTTT. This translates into CASKRDRAYSNQPQHF.

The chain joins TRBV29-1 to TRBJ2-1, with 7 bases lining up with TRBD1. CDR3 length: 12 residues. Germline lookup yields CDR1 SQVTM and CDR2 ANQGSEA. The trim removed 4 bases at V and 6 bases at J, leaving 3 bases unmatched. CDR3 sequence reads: CSVATGSNEQFF. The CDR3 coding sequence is TGCAGCGTTGCGACAGGGAGCAATGAGCAGTTCTTC.

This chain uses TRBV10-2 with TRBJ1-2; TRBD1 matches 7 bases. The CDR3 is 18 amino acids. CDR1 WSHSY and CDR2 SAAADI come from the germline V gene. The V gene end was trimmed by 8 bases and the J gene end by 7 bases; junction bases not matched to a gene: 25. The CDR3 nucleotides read TGCGCCAGCGCGACAAGATCGGGTGGACAGGCCAACGTGGGTGGCTACACCTTC. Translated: CASATRSGGQANVGGYTF.

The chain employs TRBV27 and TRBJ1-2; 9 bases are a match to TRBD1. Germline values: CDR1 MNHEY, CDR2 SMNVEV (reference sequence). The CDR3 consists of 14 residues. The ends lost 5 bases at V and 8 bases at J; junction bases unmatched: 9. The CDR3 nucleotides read TGTGCCAGCAGTGTTAACAGGGGGCGTGGGGGCTACACCTTC. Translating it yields CASSVNRGRGGYTF.

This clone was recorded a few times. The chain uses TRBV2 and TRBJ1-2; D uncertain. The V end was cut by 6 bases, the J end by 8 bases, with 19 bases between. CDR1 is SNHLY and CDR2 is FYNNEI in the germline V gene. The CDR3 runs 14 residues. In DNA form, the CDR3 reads TGTGCCAGCAGCCTGCATGCGAATGGCGGGGGCTACACCTTC. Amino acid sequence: CASSLHANGGGYTF. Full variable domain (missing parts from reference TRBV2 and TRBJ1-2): EPEVTQTPSHQVTQMGQEVILRCVPISNHLYFYWYRQILGQKVEFLVSFYNNEISEKSEIFDDQFSVERPDGSNFTLKIRSTKLEDSAMYFCASSLHANGGGYTFGSGTRLTVV.

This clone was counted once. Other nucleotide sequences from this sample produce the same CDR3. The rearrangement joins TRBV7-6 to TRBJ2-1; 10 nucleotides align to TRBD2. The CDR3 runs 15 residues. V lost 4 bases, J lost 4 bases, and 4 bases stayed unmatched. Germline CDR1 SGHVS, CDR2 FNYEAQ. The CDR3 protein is CASSWTSGDYNEQFF. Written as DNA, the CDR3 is TGTGCCAGCAGCTGGACTAGCGGAGATTACAATGAGCAGTTCTTC.

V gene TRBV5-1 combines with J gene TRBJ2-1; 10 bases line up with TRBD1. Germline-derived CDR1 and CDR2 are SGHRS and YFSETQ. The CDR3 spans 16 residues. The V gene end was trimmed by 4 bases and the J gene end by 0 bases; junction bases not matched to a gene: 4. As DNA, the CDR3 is TGCGCCAGCAGCGCGGACAGGGGGGGCTCCTACAATGAGCAGTTCTTC. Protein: CASSADRGGSYNEQFF.

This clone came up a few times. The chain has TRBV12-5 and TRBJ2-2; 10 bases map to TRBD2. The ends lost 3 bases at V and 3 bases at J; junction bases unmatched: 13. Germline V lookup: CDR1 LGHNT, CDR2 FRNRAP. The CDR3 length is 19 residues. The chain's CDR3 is CASGFRSSGGREYTGELFF. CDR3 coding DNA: TGTGCTAGTGGTTTCCGATCTAGCGGGGGAAGGGAGTACACCGGGGAGCTGTTTTTT.